The next 8 T cell receptor beta chains were all read from a single sample in a study of technical replicates of blood from a few donors. Libraries were prepared by immunoSEQ multiplex PCR; TCRdb keeps only in-frame clonotypes and omits some of them. The sample has tens of thousands of clones, around 97% seen once. Sequenced input: T cells isolated from PBMCs. These TCRs come from a human donor in good health.

This clone was detected once. The chain uses TRBV6-1 and TRBJ1-2; tentative D call: TRBD1 (5 bases). Germline loops: CDR1 MNHNS, CDR2 SASEGT. The length of the CDR3 is 14 residues. Trimming took off 3 bases at V and 6 bases at J, with 14 bases between the two ends. The CDR3 sequence: CASSEGRGSNGYTF. The CDR3 nucleotides read TGTGCCAGCAGTGAGGGGAGGGGATCCAATGGCTACACCTTC.

This chain uses TRBV12-5 with TRBJ2-1; perhaps TRBD2 as D (5 bases). The length of the CDR3 is 14 residues. V lost 5 bases and J 1 base, leaving 9 bases between the germline ends. The V gene's germline CDR1 is LGHNT and CDR2 FRNRAP. The CDR3 is CASGSGLSYNEQFF. Written as DNA, the CDR3 is TGTGCTAGTGGTAGCGGTTTATCCTACAATGAGCAGTTCTTC.

A remark on this clone: Other DNA sequences in the same sample also yield this CDR3. The rearrangement links TRBV27 to TRBJ1-1; tentatively, D is TRBD1 (5 bases). Trimming shortened V by 3 bases and J by 2 bases, and 7 bases separated the two germline ends. The CDR3 has 13 amino acids. CDR1 and CDR2 from the germline V gene are MNHEY and SMNVEV (reference sequence). Here the CDR3 DNA reads TGTGCCAGCAGTTTTAGGGGAAACACTGAAGCTTTCTTT. Translating gives CASSFRGNTEAFF.

The genes are TRBV5-1 and TRBJ2-5; no reliable D call. Trimming took off 4 bases at V and 3 bases at J, with 4 bases between the two ends. The CDR3 sequence is 11 residues long. Germline CDR1 reads SGHRS; CDR2 reads YFSETQ. CDR3 sequence (DNA): TGCGCCAGCAGCCTCGAAGAGACCCAGTACTTC. Protein product: CASSLEETQYF.

The genes are TRBV15 and TRBJ2-5; 8 bases line up with TRBD2. The J segment lost 7 bases and the V segment lost 2 bases, leaving 6 bases of the junction unmatched. This CDR3 contains 14 residues. The germline gives CDR1 LNHNV, CDR2 YYDKDF (reference sequence). The CDR3 region is CATSRPGGGPTQYF. In DNA, the CDR3 is TGTGCCACCAGCAGACCCGGGGGGGGACCGACCCAGTACTTC.

The chain uses TRBV6-6 and TRBJ2-2, with TRBD2 identical over 7 bases. V trimming: 8 bases; J trimming: 2 bases; junction bases outside the gene matches: 8. CDR3 size: 15 residues. Germline V gives CDR1 MNHNY, CDR2 SVGAGI (reference sequence). The CDR3 DNA is TGTGCCAGCTCCGGGACTACCTCCAACACCGGGGAGCTGTTTTTT. As protein: CASSGTTSNTGELFF.

In this sample, this clone turned up once. The chain joins TRBV5-4 to TRBJ1-4; D remains unclear. The V end was cut by 2 bases, the J end by 8 bases, with 13 bases between. The V gene's germline CDR1 is SGHNT and CDR2 YYREEE (reference sequence). The CDR3 consists of 14 residues. The CDR3 DNA follows: TGTGCCAGCAGCTTACTCCCGGCTAGCGAAAAACTGTTTTTT. This encodes CASSLLPASEKLFF.

The J gene is TRBJ2-3, the V gene TRBV9, with D unclear. The CDR3 runs 16 residues. Trimming cost V 2 bases and J 2 bases, with 15 bases left between them. Germline V gene lookup returns CDR1 SGDLS and CDR2 YYNGEE. The CDR3, as DNA: TGTGCCAGCAGCGTTGCAGCTAGTACATACACAGATACGCAGTATTTT. This encodes CASSVAASTYTDTQYF.